This TCR beta chain originates from a study of Ad26.COV2.S vaccination and SARS-CoV-2 variants. The study's findings and limits: The TCR-based breadth and depth measures might underestimate overall T cell responses. While placebo recipients had lower spike-specific TCR breadth, vaccine recipients had more.

This clone was seen once. Its antigen is unknown. The protocol was immunoSEQ multiplex PCR, while the TCRdb copy is restricted to in-frame clones and leaves out a portion. The sample yields hundreds of thousands of clones, 88% seen once. Treatment described: around 19 received Ad26.COV2.S at low or high dose, single or two shots; about 5 received placebo; per-sample allocation not given. The samples were gathered on day 63 after the first injection of vaccine or placebo. This adult donor, from Boston, was 18-55 years old. The origin of this receptor is a person between 18 and 59 years old who received the Ad26.COV2.S COVID-19 vaccine or a placebo. Sequenced material: peripheral blood, taken in a trial of Ad26.COV2.S vaccine versus placebo.

CDR3 in amino acids: CASSPRQGDFYGYTF. DNA of the CDR3: TGTGCCAGCAGTCCGAGACAGGGGGACTTCTATGGCTACACCTTC. The chain carries TRBV7-8 and TRBJ1-2, with 9 bases lining up with TRBD1. Germline values: CDR1 SGHVS, CDR2 FQNEAQ. V lost 6 bases and J lost 4; bases outside the gene matches: 9. The CDR3 contains 15 residues.